This T cell receptor (beta chain) was observed in a study of post-analysis software for immune sequencing data. Notes on the study in general: The five TRBV segments detected at higher frequency in patients than in controls included TRBV5-6, TRBV5-1 and TRBV20-1. Significantly lower normalized Chao1 diversity was found in patients with multiple sclerosis relative to controls.

CDR1 is SGHRS and CDR2 is YFSETQ in the germline V gene. The CDR3 runs 14 residues. Trimming pared 5 bases from V and 7 bases from J, leaving 16 bases between. The TCR beta cDNA libraries contained unique molecular identifiers. TCRdb itself ran the PCR reads through MiXCR, one entry per CDR3 protein. The table shows around 700,000 distinct CDR3 sequences, with roughly three fifths occurring only once. About this clonotype itself: The antigen is undetermined.

What was sequenced was blood. The chain joins TRBV5-1 to TRBJ1-3; D is possibly TRBD1 (5 bases). This receptor was obtained from a girl aged 2 to 9 with multiple sclerosis. CDR3 nucleotides: TGCGCCAGCAGTTCCGGGGGATCCTTGAACACCATATATTTT. Translation: CASSSGGSLNTIYF.